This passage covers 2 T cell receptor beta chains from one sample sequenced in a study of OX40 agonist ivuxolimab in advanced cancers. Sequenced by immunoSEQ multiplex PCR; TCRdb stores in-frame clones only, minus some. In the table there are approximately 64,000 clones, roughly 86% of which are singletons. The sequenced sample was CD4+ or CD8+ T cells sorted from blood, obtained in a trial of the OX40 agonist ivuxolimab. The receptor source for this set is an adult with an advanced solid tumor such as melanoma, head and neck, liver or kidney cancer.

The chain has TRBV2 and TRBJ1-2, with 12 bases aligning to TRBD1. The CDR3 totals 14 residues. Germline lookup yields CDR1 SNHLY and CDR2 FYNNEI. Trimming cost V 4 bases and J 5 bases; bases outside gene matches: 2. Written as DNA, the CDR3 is TGTGCCAGCAGTGTGGGACAGGGGGCTTATGGCTACACCTTC. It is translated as CASSVGQGAYGYTF.

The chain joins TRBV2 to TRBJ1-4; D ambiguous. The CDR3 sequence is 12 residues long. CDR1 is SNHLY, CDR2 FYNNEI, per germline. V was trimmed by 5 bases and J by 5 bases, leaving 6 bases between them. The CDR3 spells CASSPQNEKLFF. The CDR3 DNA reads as TGTGCCAGCAGTCCCCAAAATGAAAAACTGTTTTTT.